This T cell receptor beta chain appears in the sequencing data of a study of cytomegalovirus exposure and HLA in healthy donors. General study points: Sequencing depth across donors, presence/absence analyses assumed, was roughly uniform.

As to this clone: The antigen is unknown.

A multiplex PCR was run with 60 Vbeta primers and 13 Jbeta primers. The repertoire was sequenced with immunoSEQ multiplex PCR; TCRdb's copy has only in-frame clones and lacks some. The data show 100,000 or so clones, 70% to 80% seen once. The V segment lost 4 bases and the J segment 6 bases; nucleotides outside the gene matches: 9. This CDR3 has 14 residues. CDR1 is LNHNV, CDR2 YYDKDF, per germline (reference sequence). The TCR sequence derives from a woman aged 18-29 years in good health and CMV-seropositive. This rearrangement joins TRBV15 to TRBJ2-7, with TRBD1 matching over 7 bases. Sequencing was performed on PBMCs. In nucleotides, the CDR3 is TGTGCCACCAGCAAAGACAGGGCCCGCGTCGAGCAGTACTTC. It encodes CATSKDRARVEQYF.